These 16 T cell receptor beta chains were all obtained from the same sample, sequenced in a study of cytomegalovirus exposure and HLA in healthy donors. With 60 Vbeta and 13 Jbeta primers, the PCR was carried out. This table comes from immunoSEQ multiplex PCR, and its TCRdb copy is limited to in-frame clones, with some not included. The table records 95,000 to 150,000 clones, over 65% of them present only once. Sequencing was carried out using PBMCs. The receptors shown here come from a woman in her thirties in good health and CMV-seropositive.

V is TRBV18 and J is TRBJ2-7; perhaps TRBD2 as D (6 bases). Looked up from germline, CDR1 is KGHSH and CDR2 is LQKENI. V lost 2 bases, J lost 7 bases, and 12 bases lay in between. The CDR3 consists of 13 residues. Written as DNA, the CDR3 is TGTGCCAGCTCACCAAGGGACTCTGGGGAGCAGTACTTC. Protein sequence: CASSPRDSGEQYF.

This clone has only a few counts. The chain couples TRBV6-5 to TRBJ2-2; possible D gene TRBD2, 5 bases. Germline V gives CDR1 MNHEY, CDR2 SVGAGI. This CDR3 is 16 amino acids long. V was clipped by 2 bases and J by 3 bases, with 13 bases between them. CDR3 DNA: TGTGCCAGCAGTTACCGACCATCGGGATACACCGGGGAGCTGTTTTTT. Translation: CASSYRPSGYTGELFF.

A few counts support this clone. The V and J genes are TRBV6-5 and TRBJ2-7; 7 bases match TRBD1. There are 14 residues in the CDR3. The ends lost 4 bases at V and 4 bases at J; junction bases unmatched: 7. CDR1 is MNHEY, CDR2 SVGAGI, per germline. This CDR3 is CASSSSIRGYEQYF. The CDR3 region has the DNA TGTGCCAGCAGTTCTTCTATCAGGGGGTACGAGCAGTACTTC.

This chain joins TRBV29-1 and TRBJ1-1, with unresolved D. The ends were cut back, 4 bases at V and 3 bases at J, with 15 bases in the middle. CDR3 length: 14 residues. CDR1 SQVTM and CDR2 ANQGSEA come from the germline V gene. The CDR3 loop is CSVASVLSDTEAFF. CDR3 DNA sequence: TGCAGCGTTGCTTCGGTGTTGTCGGACACTGAAGCTTTCTTT.

This clone has more than one count but fewer than ten. The rearrangement joins TRBV2 to TRBJ2-4, with 7 bases aligning to TRBD2. The length of the CDR3 is 12 residues. Germline CDR1 and CDR2: SNHLY and FYNNEI. The V segment lost 7 bases and the J segment 9 bases; nucleotides outside the gene matches: 6. The CDR3 here is CASNGGGGIQYF. CDR3 coding DNA: TGTGCCAGCAACGGTGGGGGGGGCATTCAGTACTTC.

This clone was detected only once. The rearrangement uses TRBV28 and TRBJ1-2; unclear D gene. The CDR3 sequence is 13 residues long. Germline assignment: CDR1 MDHEN and CDR2 SYDVKM. V lost 8 bases and J 4 bases, leaving 14 bases between the germline ends. The CDR3, as DNA: TGTGCCAGCCGCGGGAGGAGGGTCTATGGCTACACCTTC. Translation gives CASRGRRVYGYTF.

The genes are TRBV11-2 and TRBJ2-1; 12 nucleotides line up with TRBD2. Germline V lookup: CDR1 SGHAT, CDR2 FQNNGV. The ends lost 5 bases at V and 4 bases at J; junction bases unmatched: 9. This CDR3 is 17 amino acids long. The CDR3 is CASSQRASGGAYNEQFF. CDR3 bases: TGTGCCAGCAGCCAGAGGGCTAGCGGGGGGGCTTACAATGAGCAGTTCTTC.

The chain links TRBV27 to TRBJ1-5, with TRBD1 identical over 7 bases. This CDR3 is 15 amino acids long. The V segment lost 3 bases and the J segment 3 bases; nucleotides outside the gene matches: 5. Per germline, CDR1 MNHEY and CDR2 SMNVEV (reference sequence). In nucleotides, the CDR3 is TGTGCCAGCAGTTTCTCGGGACAGATCAATCAGCCCCAGCATTTT. This codes for CASSFSGQINQPQHF.

The V and J genes are TRBV7-9 and TRBJ2-1; D is unresolved. Per the germline V gene, CDR1 is SEHNR and CDR2 is FQNEAQ (reference sequence). Trimming shortened V by 4 bases and J by 7 bases, and 5 bases separated the two germline ends. The CDR3 spans 11 residues. The DNA of the CDR3 is TGTGCCAGCAGCTCGCGGAATGAGCAGTTCTTC. Translated, it gives CASSSRNEQFF.

With respect to this clone: One junction end disagrees with the germline gene, perhaps due to a read error. V and J are TRBV7-9 and TRBJ2-5; 7 bases match TRBD2. Germline V CDR1 and CDR2: SEHNR, FQNEAQ (reference sequence). This CDR3 spans 15 amino acids. The CDR3 DNA reads TGTTCCAGCAGCTCAACCGGGACTACGAAAGAGACCCAGTACTTC. Its protein product is CSSSSTGTTKETQYF. The full variable domain, in which reference TRBV7-9 and TRBJ2-5 provide the parts outside the CDR3, is DTGVSQNPRHKITKRGQNVTFRCDPISEHNRLYWYRQTLGQGPEFLTYFQNEAQLEKSRLLSDRFSAERPKGSFSTLEIQRTEQGDSAMYLCSSSSTGTTKETQYFGPGTRLLVL.

This chain joins TRBV4-2 and TRBJ2-1; TRBD2 agrees at 9 bases. The CDR3 is made up of 14 amino acids. V gave up 5 bases and J gave up 9 bases; unmatched junction bases: 8. From germline, CDR1 is LGHNA and CDR2 YNFKEQ. CDR3 region: CASSSAGGRVEQFF. CDR3 nucleotides: TGTGCCAGCAGCTCGGCGGGGGGGCGGGTTGAGCAGTTCTTC.

The chain links TRBV7-3 to TRBJ2-1; 8 bases line up with TRBD1. CDR3 size: 14 residues. V dropped 0 bases and J dropped 9; count of bases not matched to a gene: 4. Germline loops: CDR1 SGHTA, CDR2 FQGTGA. CDR3 residues: CASSLTTGGGEQFF. CDR3 sequence (DNA): TGTGCCAGCAGCTTAACAACAGGGGGTGGTGAGCAGTTCTTC.

The gene calls are TRBV30 and TRBJ2-3, with 7 bases matching TRBD1. V gave up 2 bases and J gave up 3 bases; unmatched junction bases: 8. Germline V gene sequence: CDR1 GTSNPN, CDR2 SVGIG (reference sequence). The CDR3 spans 15 residues. CDR3 sequence: CAWSIRTGRTDTQYF. The CDR3 DNA reads as TGTGCCTGGAGTATAAGGACAGGACGGACAGATACGCAGTATTTT.

V and J are TRBV27 and TRBJ1-2; D is perhaps TRBD1 (5 bases). The CDR3 has 13 amino acids. Trimming pared 4 bases from V and 3 bases from J, leaving 9 bases between. Germline-derived CDR1 and CDR2 are MNHEY and SMNVEV (reference sequence). The CDR3 spells CASSSAGHYGYTF. CDR3 bases: TGTGCCAGCAGTTCGGCAGGGCACTATGGCTACACCTTC.

The chain is built from TRBV4-3 and TRBJ1-4; D is uncertain. Germline CDR1 reads LGHNA; CDR2 reads YSLEER. This CDR3 has 17 amino acids. Trimming left V 4 bases short and J 0 bases short, with 15 bases between. CDR3 DNA sequence: TGCGCCAGCAGCCCCTTTCAGTCATCTGCAACTAATGAAAAACTGTTTTTT. Its protein is CASSPFQSSATNEKLFF.

The genes are TRBV10-3 and TRBJ2-3; the D is unclear. Trimming cost V 2 bases and J 2 bases, with 8 bases left between them. Germline V lookup: CDR1 ENHRY, CDR2 SYGVKD. The CDR3 covers 14 residues. DNA of the CDR3: TGTGCCATCAGTGAGGCGGAACACACAGATACGCAGTATTTT. Translated, it gives CAISEAEHTDTQYF.